The source of this TCR beta chain is a study of T cells in Graves' hyperthyroidism and ophthalmopathy. Amplified TCR beta CDR3 regions came from RNA transcripts. Using the HTBI primer set, a first-round RT-PCR was run on the TCR CDR3. TCRdb re-analysed the multiplex PCR reads in MiXCR, keeping a single row per CDR3 protein. The sample holds nearly 600,000 distinct CDR3 sequences; around 14% are singletons and the top ten take 7.1%. PBMCs were sourced from roughly 9.7 ml fresh peripheral blood. The germline CDR1 and CDR2 sequences are LGHDT and YNNKEL (reference sequence). The CDR3 sequence is 14 residues long. J was trimmed by 6 bases and V by 4 bases; bases with no gene match: 6.

Sequenced: blood. The TCR sequence derives from a woman aged 18 to 35 with Graves' ophthalmopathy. This rearrangement joins TRBV3-1 to TRBJ2-1; 7 bases align to TRBD1. DNA of the CDR3: TGTGCCAGCAGCCCATGGGACAGAACCAATGAGCAGTTCTTC. It encodes CASSPWDRTNEQFF.